The present T cell receptor beta chain was sequenced within a study of tumor and adjacent non-tumor tissue in lung cancer. The junction had 10 bases not matched to a gene; V was cut back by 3 bases and J by 5 bases. There are 16 residues in the CDR3. Germline CDR1 and CDR2: MNHNY and SVGAGI (reference sequence). A modified ARM-PCR protocol with three rounds of nested PCR amplified TCRbeta. A single record per CDR3 protein comes from TCRdb applying MiXCR to the multiplex PCR reads. Of approximately 120,000 distinct CDR3 sequences listed, about 61% are singletons. The template was RNA from unsorted bulk tissue. Distant lung tissue was collected more than 3 cm away from the tumor edge.

Sequences were obtained from distant non-tumor lung tissue. The chain carries TRBV6-6 and TRBJ2-5; 9 bases align to TRBD1. The sequence derives from a man aged 60 to 69 with non-small cell lung cancer. The CDR3: CASSYSAQGAGETQYF. CDR3 bases: TGTGCCAGCAGTTATTCGGCACAGGGGGCTGGGGAGACCCAGTACTTC.